The rows below give T cell receptor beta chains drawn from one sample of a study of cytomegalovirus exposure and HLA in healthy donors. Using immunoSEQ multiplex PCR, the repertoire was profiled, and TCRdb retains in-frame clones only, with some absent. The profile shows about 94,000 clones, roughly three fifths of them singletons. Sequenced: PBMCs. Source of these receptors: a man aged 30 to 45 in good health and CMV-seronegative. The CDR3 runs from the conserved cysteine through the conserved F or W. The D gene is left open where the match is weak. Rows give clone size only sometimes, using once, few, many, or a class for an expanded clone.

TRBJ2-5	TRBD1	TRBV6-1	-	TGTGCCAGCATTGACCGGGACAGGGGGCGCATGGTGGAGACCCAGTACTTC	CASIDRDRGRMVETQYF
TRBJ1-5	TRBD1	TRBV28	-	TGTGCCAGCAGTCCGCCGGGACAGGGGCACAATCAGCCCCAGCATTTT	CASSPPGQGHNQPQHF
TRBJ2-3	TRBD2	TRBV6-1	-	TGTGCCAGCAGTGAAGCTAGCGGGAGCACAGATACGCAGTATTTT	CASSEASGSTDTQYF
TRBJ2-7	-	TRBV14	once	TGTGCCAGCAGCCAAGCCAGGGGACGTTCCTACGAGCAGTACTTC	CASSQARGRSYEQYF
TRBJ2-7	-	TRBV10-1	-	TGCGCCAGCAGTGAGTCGCGAGGAATCGCCTACGAGCAGTACTTC	CASSESRGIAYEQYF
TRBJ2-2	TRBD1	TRBV6-4	-	TGTGCCAGCAGTGACGGGACAGGGAACACCGGGGAGCTGTTTTTT	CASSDGTGNTGELFF
TRBJ1-4	-	TRBV25-1	-	TGTGCCAGCAGTGAGTTACGGACATCAACTAATGAAAAACTGTTTTTT	CASSELRTSTNEKLFF
TRBJ1-2	TRBD1	TRBV6-5	few	TGTGCCAGCAGTGAACAGGGGCTCTATGGCTACACCTTC	CASSEQGLYGYTF
TRBJ2-3	TRBD2	TRBV2	-	TGTGCCAGCAAGCGGGAGGTCCCGGGAGATACGCAGTATTTT	CASKREVPGDTQYF
TRBJ1-2	TRBD1	TRBV6-1	-	TGTGCCAGCAGTACCCGACAGGGCAGATATGGCTACACCTTC	CASSTRQGRYGYTF
TRBJ2-7	-	TRBV27	-	TGTGCCAGCAGTTTTAGACAGAATTACGAGCAGTACTTC	CASSFRQNYEQYF
TRBJ2-1	-	TRBV6-6	-	TGTGCCAGCAGTTACACGGGGGGCCCCTACAATGAGCAGTTCTTC	CASSYTGGPYNEQFF
TRBJ1-1	-	TRBV6-1	few	TGTGCCAGCAGTACCGGGGAGGCCACAACTCGCTTCTTT	CASSTGEATTRFF
TRBJ2-1	TRBD2	TRBV10-1	-	TGCGCCAGCAGGACACTAGCGGGGGGTGCCTACAATGAGCAGTTCTTC	CASRTLAGGAYNEQFF
TRBJ2-7	-	TRBV15	few	TGTGCCACCAGCAGTGTTGGAGGGGCTAGTTCCCTTCATTACGAGCAGTACTTC	CATSSVGGASSLHYEQYF
TRBJ1-5	-	TRBV30	-	TGTGCCTGGACAGGGGTAGGGAATCAGCCCCAGCATTTT	CAWTGVGNQPQHF
TRBJ2-7	-	TRBV19	-	TGTGCCACTCAGGAGGCGTCTAGCTCCTACGAGCAGTACTTC	CATQEASSSYEQYF
TRBJ2-7	-	TRBV11-1	-	TGTGCCAGCAGCTCAGGACAGTTAGTCTACGAGCAGTACTTC	CASSSGQLVYEQYF
TRBJ2-1	TRBD2	TRBV19	few	TGTGCCAGTAGGCCTAGCGGGAGCCGTTACAATGAGCAGTTCTTC	CASRPSGSRYNEQFF
TRBJ2-2	-	TRBV7-3	-	TGTGCCAGCAGCCCCGTCGTGATTGCAGGGGACAACACCGGGGAGCTGTTTTTT	CASSPVVIAGDNTGELFF
TRBJ2-7	TRBD1	TRBV4-1	-	TGCGCCAGCAGCCAAAGGACAGGGGGAACGTACGAGCAGTACTTC	CASSQRTGGTYEQYF
TRBJ2-3	TRBD2	TRBV19	-	TGTGCCAGTAGTACTAGCGGGGGGATCACAGATACGCAGTATTTT	CASSTSGGITDTQYF
TRBJ1-2	-	TRBV18	-	TGTGCCAGCTCACCTGAGCCTAGCCCGGACTATGGCTACACCTTC	CASSPEPSPDYGYTF
TRBJ1-1	-	TRBV27	-	TGTGCCAGCAGTCTCACAGGGTATGAAGCTTTCTTT	CASSLTGYEAFF
TRBJ2-7	-	TRBV6-6	-	TGTGCCAGCAGGGAGAGCTCCTACGAGCAGTACTTC	CASRESSYEQYF
TRBJ2-2	TRBD2	TRBV7-8	-	TGTGCCAGCAGCCCAAGAGCGGGGGCGAACACCGGGGAGCTGTTTTTT	CASSPRAGANTGELFF
TRBJ2-1	-	TRBV6-5	-	TGTGCCAGCAGTTACACGGCGGGTACCTACAATGAGCAGTTCTTC	CASSYTAGTYNEQFF
TRBJ2-7	TRBD2	TRBV28	-	TGTGCCAGCAGTACCGGACTAGCGGGAGTTCGATCCTACGAGCAGTACTTC	CASSTGLAGVRSYEQYF
TRBJ1-6	-	TRBV6-6	-	TGTGCCAGCAGCCCCCCGGCGGGGGGCAACTCACCCCTCCACTTT	CASSPPAGGNSPLHF
TRBJ1-1	-	TRBV11-3	once	TGTGCCAGCAGCTTATCCAGGGGAGATAGTAAGGGCACTGAAGCTTTCTTT	CASSLSRGDSKGTEAFF
TRBJ2-2	-	TRBV12-1	-	TGTGCCAGCAGCACCGGGACTAGGGGCACCGGGGAGCTGTTTTTT	CASSTGTRGTGELFF
TRBJ1-2	-	TRBV6-5	-	TGTGCCAGCAGTCCCACAGGGAACTATGGCTACACCTTC	CASSPTGNYGYTF
TRBJ1-3	-	TRBV27	few	TGTGCCAGCAGTTTATCAGGGAGCTCTGGAAACACCATATATTTT	CASSLSGSSGNTIYF
TRBJ1-1	-	TRBV5-1	-	TGCGCCAGCAGCTTGGGCCAGCCCGGAGTGAACACTGAAGCTTTCTTT	CASSLGQPGVNTEAFF
TRBJ2-3	TRBD2	TRBV27	-	TGTGCCAGCAGTTCCCTCGGGGGGGGGCAGGGACGTACGCAGTATTTT	CASSSLGGGQGRTQYF
TRBJ2-3	TRBD2	TRBV7-9	-	TGTGCCAGCAGCTTTGGAACTAGCGGGAGCTCAGATACGCAGTATTTT	CASSFGTSGSSDTQYF
TRBJ2-7	-	TRBV11-2	-	TGTGCCAGCAACCTCGGAGGGAGGTCCTACGAGCAGTACTTC	CASNLGGRSYEQYF
TRBJ2-7	-	TRBV6-5	-	TGTGCCAGCAGTTACATTGGCGGGGAACCCTACGAGCAGTACTTC	CASSYIGGEPYEQYF
TRBJ1-1	-	TRBV7-6	-	TGTGCCAGCAGCTTAATCCGGGTTGAGGTCACTGAAGCTTTCTTT	CASSLIRVEVTEAFF
TRBJ2-5	TRBD1	TRBV6-5	-	TGTGCCAGCAGTTACTCAACTGGGACAGCTAAGGGGACCCAGTACTTC	CASSYSTGTAKGTQYF
TRBJ2-1	-	TRBV28	-	TGTGCCAGCAGTCCTGCGACCCGGAGGAATGAGCAGTTCTTC	CASSPATRRNEQFF
TRBJ2-7	TRBD2	TRBV18	few	TGTGCCAGCTCACCACCGTTACTAGCGGGACACGAGCAGTACTTC	CASSPPLLAGHEQYF
TRBJ2-7	-	TRBV18	-	TGTGCCAGCTCACTACGGGCGGGGTACGAGCAGTACTTC	CASSLRAGYEQYF
TRBJ2-7	-	TRBV6-5	once	TGTGCCAGCAGTTCTTGGGGACACCTACAGTCCTACGAGCAGTACTTC	CASSSWGHLQSYEQYF